The 4 T cell receptor beta chains reported below all come from one sample, sequenced in a study of shared clonotypes between healthy human individuals. TCRdb's copy holds only in-frame clones and misses some; the assay was immunoSEQ multiplex PCR. The data contain 450,000 to 500,000 clones, 79% of them singletons. Sequenced sample: PBMCs. These receptors were taken from a woman aged 35 to 49 in good health. Some clones in this sample may be carry-over from other donors' samples.

This chain joins TRBV5-4 and TRBJ2-7, with D perhaps matching TRBD1 (5 bases). From germline, CDR1 is SGHNT and CDR2 YYREEE (reference sequence). The CDR3 covers 12 residues. The V gene lost 4 bases and the J gene lost 6 bases, with 11 bases spanning the gap. In DNA form, the CDR3 reads TGTGCCAGCAGCAATAGAAGGGGCGAGCAGTACTTC. Translated, it gives CASSNRRGEQYF. Full variable domain (outside the CDR3, taken from reference TRBV5-4 and TRBJ2-7): ETGVTQSPTHLIKTRGQQVTLRCSSQSGHNTVSWYQQALGQGPQFIFQYYREEENGRGNFPPRFSGLQFPNYSSELNVNALELDDSALYLCASSNRRGEQYFGPGTRLTVT.

J is TRBJ2-2 and V is TRBV7-9; 14 bases are shared with TRBD2. Unmatched junction bases numbered 3, after V lost 4 bases and J lost 5 bases. Germline V gives CDR1 SEHNR, CDR2 FQNEAQ (reference sequence). The CDR3 is 16 residues long. The CDR3 bases are TGTGCCAGCAGCTCCGGACTAGCGGGAGGTACCGGGGAGCTGTTTTTT. As protein: CASSSGLAGGTGELFF.

The rearrangement uses TRBV11-3 and TRBJ2-3, with 8 bases fitting TRBD1. CDR1 is SGHNT and CDR2 is YENEEA in the germline V gene. V shed 1 base and J 2 bases; nucleotides not matched to a gene: 5. This CDR3 has 16 amino acids. This chain's CDR3 is CASSLGGQAATDTQYF. The DNA for the CDR3 is TGTGCCAGCAGCTTAGGGGGACAGGCGGCCACAGATACGCAGTATTTT. Using reference TRBV11-3 and TRBJ2-3 for the parts outside the CDR3, the full variable domain is EAGVVQSPRYKIIEKKQPVAFWCNPISGHNTLYWYLQNLGQGPELLIRYENEEAVDDSQLPKDRFSAERLKGVDSTLKIQPAELGDSAVYLCASSLGGQAATDTQYFGPGTRLTVL.

The table lists this clone with a count of one. Sequence at one end of the junction differs from germline and may be a read error. V usage is TRBV10-3 and J usage is TRBJ1-6, with 8 bases fitting TRBD1. The germline V gene has CDR1 ENHRY and CDR2 SYGVKD. The CDR3 totals 12 residues. DNA of the CDR3: TGTGCCATCAGCGACGACAGGGGACCCGTCCACTTT. Translated: CAISDDRGPVHF.